This TCR beta chain was captured by sequencing in a study of cytomegalovirus exposure and HLA in healthy donors. The table lists this clone with a count of one. The antigen is undetermined. In the PCR, 60 Vbeta and 13 Jbeta primers were used. TCRdb keeps only in-frame clones here, not all; method: immunoSEQ multiplex PCR. Of 150,000 to 200,000 clones listed, around 80% were seen once; the top ten hold 2% to 2.5%. Findings and limits, study-wide: TCR sequences were mostly rare, though some public TCRs occurred in many donors. Three of the chains that were CMV-associated were confirmed in vitro to be specific for CMV antigens.

Germline values: CDR1 SGHRS, CDR2 YFSETQ. The CDR3 runs 13 residues. The TCR comes from a woman aged 30 to 39 in good health and CMV-seropositive. The chain links TRBV5-1 to TRBJ2-5; 9 positions agree with TRBD1. The assigned J gene may be wrong: the sequence end matches TRBJ2-7 better. Specimen: PBMCs. This CDR3 reads CASSLQDRGEQYF. The DNA of the CDR3 is TGCGCCAGCAGCCTCCAGGACAGGGGCGAGCAGTACTTC.